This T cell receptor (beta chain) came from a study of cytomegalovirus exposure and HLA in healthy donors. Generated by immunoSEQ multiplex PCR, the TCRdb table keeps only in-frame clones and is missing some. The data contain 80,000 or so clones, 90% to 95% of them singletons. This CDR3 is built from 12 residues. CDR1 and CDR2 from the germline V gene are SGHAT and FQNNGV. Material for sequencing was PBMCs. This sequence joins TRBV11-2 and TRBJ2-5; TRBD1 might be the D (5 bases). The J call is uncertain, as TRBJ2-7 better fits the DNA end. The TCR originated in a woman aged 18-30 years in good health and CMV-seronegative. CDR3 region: CASSLAGYEQYF. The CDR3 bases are TGTGCCAGCAGCTTAGCAGGGTACGAGCAGTACTTC.